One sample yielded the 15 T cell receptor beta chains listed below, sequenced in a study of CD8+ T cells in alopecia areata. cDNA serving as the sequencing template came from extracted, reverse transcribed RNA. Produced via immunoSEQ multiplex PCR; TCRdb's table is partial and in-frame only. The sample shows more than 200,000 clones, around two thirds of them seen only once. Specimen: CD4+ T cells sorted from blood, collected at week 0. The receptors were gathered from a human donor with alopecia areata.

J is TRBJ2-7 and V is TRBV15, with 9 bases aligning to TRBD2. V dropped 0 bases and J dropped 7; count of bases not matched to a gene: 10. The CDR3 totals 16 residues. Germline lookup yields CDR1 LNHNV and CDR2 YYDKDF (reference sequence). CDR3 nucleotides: TGTGCCACCAGCAGAGATTACGGCGGGGGGGCTATTGAGCAGTACTTC. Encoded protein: CATSRDYGGGAIEQYF.

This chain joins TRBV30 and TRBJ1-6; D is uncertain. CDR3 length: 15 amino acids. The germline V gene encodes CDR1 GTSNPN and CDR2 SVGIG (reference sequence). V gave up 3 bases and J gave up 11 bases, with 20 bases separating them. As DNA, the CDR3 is TGTGCCTGGAGGATCCCCACGGCCGGTCTGGCACCCCTCCACTTT. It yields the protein CAWRIPTAGLAPLHF.

CDR3 nucleotide sequence: TGCAGCGTTTATAAGGTAAACGAGCAGTACTTC. Translated: CSVYKVNEQYF. The chain links TRBV29-1 to TRBJ2-7; unclear D gene. Trimming left V 5 bases short and J 5 bases short, with 10 bases between. From germline, CDR1 is SQVTM and CDR2 ANQGSEA. This CDR3 spans 11 amino acids.

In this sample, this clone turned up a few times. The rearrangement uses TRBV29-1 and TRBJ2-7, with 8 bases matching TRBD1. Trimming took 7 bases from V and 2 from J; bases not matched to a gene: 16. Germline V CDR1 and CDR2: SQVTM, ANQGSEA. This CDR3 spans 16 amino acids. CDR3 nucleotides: TGCAGCGCTTCCCCCGTCGGGACAGGCGATCCCTACGAGCAGTACTTC. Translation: CSASPVGTGDPYEQYF.

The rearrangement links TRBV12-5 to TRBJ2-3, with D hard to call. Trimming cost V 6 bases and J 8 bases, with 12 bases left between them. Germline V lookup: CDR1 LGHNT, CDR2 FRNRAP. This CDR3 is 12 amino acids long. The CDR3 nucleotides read TGTGCTAGTGGCCTAGACACCTCTACGCAGTATTTT. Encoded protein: CASGLDTSTQYF.

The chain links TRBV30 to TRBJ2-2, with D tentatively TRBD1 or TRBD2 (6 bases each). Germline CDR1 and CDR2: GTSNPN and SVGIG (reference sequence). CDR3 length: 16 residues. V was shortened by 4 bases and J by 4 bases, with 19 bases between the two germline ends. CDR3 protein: CAWTRGGGPSTGELFF. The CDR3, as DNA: TGTGCCTGGACGAGAGGGGGAGGACCCAGCACCGGGGAGCTGTTTTTT.

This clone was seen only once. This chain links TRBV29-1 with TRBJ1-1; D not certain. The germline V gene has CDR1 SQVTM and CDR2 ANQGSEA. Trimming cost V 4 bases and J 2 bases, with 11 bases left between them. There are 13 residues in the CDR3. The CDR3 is CSVVPWSNTEAFF. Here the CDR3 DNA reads TGCAGCGTTGTCCCGTGGAGCAACACTGAAGCTTTCTTT.

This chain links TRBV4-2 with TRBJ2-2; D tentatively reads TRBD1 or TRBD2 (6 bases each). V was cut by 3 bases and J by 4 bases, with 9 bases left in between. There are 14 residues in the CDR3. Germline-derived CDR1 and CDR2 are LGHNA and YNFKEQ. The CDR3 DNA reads TGTGCCAGCAGCCATGAGGGGGGCACCGGGGAGCTGTTTTTT. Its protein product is CASSHEGGTGELFF.

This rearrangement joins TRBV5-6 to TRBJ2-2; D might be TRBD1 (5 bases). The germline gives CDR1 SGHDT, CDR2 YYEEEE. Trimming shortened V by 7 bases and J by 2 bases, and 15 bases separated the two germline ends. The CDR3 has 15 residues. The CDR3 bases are TGTGCCAGCCTAACCTGGACAAGAAACACCGGGGAGCTGTTTTTT. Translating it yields CASLTWTRNTGELFF. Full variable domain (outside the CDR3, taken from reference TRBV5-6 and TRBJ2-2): DAGVTQSPTHLIKTRGQQVTLRCSPKSGHDTVSWYQQALGQGPQFIFQYYEEEERQRGNFPDRFSGHQFPNYSSELNVNALLLGDSALYLCASLTWTRNTGELFFGEGSRLTVL.

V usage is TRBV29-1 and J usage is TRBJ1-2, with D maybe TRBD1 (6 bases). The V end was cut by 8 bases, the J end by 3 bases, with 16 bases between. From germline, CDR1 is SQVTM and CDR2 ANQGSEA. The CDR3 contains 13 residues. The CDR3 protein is CSSHADSDYGYTF. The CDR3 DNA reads TGCAGCTCTCATGCGGACAGCGACTATGGCTACACCTTC.

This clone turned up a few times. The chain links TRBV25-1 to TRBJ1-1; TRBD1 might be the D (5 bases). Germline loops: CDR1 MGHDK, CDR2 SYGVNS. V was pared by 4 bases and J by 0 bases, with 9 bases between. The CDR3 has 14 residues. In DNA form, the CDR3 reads TGTGCCAGCAGTGGCGGAGGGGTGAACACTGAAGCTTTCTTT. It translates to CASSGGGVNTEAFF.

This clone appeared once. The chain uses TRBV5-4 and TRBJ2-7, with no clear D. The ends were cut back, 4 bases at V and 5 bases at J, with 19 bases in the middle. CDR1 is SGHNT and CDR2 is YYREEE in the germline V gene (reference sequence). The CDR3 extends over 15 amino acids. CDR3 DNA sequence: TGTGCCAGCAGCCTTAGACGGCCCGGAGAGGACGAGCAGTACTTC. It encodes CASSLRRPGEDEQYF.

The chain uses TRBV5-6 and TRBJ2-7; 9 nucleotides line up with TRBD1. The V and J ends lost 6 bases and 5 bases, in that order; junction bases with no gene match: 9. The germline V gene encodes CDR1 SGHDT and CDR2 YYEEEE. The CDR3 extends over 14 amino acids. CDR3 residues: CASTSDRGVNEQYF. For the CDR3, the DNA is TGTGCCAGCACCTCCGACAGGGGGGTAAACGAGCAGTACTTC.

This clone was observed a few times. This chain's CDR3 is CASGGNSQETQYF. In DNA form, the CDR3 reads TGTGCCAGCGGGGGGAACAGTCAAGAGACCCAGTACTTC. V and J are TRBV2 and TRBJ2-5, with D possibly matching TRBD2 (6 bases). The CDR3 runs to 13 residues. Germline loops: CDR1 SNHLY, CDR2 FYNNEI. V dropped 8 bases and J dropped 2 bases, with 12 bases sitting between them. The full variable domain, its missing parts supplied by reference TRBV2 and TRBJ2-5, is EPEVTQTPSHQVTQMGQEVILRCVPISNHLYFYWYRQILGQKVEFLVSFYNNEISEKSEIFDDQFSVERPDGSNFTLKIRSTKLEDSAMYFCASGGNSQETQYFGPGTRLLVL.

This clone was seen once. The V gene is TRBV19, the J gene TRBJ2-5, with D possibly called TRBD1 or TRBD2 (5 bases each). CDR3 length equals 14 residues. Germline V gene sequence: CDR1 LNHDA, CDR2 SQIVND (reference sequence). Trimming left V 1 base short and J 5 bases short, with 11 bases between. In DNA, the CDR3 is TGTGCCAGTAGTATAGTAGGAGAGGGGGAGACCCAGTACTTC. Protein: CASSIVGEGETQYF.